This T cell receptor beta chain was obtained from a study of technical replicates of blood from several donors. This CDR3 has 15 residues. Germline CDR1 is KGHSH and CDR2 is LQKENI. V trimming: 3 bases; J trimming: 6 bases; junction bases outside the gene matches: 9. Clones were read by immunoSEQ multiplex PCR, and TCRdb kept only the in-frame ones, dropping some. Of 60,000 to 65,000 clones detected, 80% to 95% appear once; the ten largest clones hold around 4%. Sequenced: PBMCs. This TCR came from a human donor in good health. Some clones in this sample may be carry-over from other donors' samples. V gene TRBV18 combines with J gene TRBJ1-1, with TRBD1 identical over 8 bases. The CDR3: CASSPGTGGSAEAFF. CDR3 coding DNA: TGTGCCAGCTCACCGGGGACAGGAGGAAGTGCTGAAGCTTTCTTT.